This T cell receptor (beta chain) was found in a study of untreated major depressive disorder. Study-wide points: CD4+ T cells from depressed patients used TRBV05-01 (Vbeta 5.1) more often than controls.

Comment on this clone: Antigen specificity is unknown.

This CDR3 is 15 amino acids long. Trimming removed 0 bases at V and 4 bases at J, with 13 bases between. CDR1 is SGHDT and CDR2 is YYEEEE in the germline V gene. Donors lacked major illness, comorbidities, regular medication, drug use, or heavy drinking. Generated by immunoSEQ multiplex PCR, the TCRdb table keeps only in-frame clones and is missing some. There are about 20,000 clones in the sample; roughly 90% occur only once, and 0.55% to 0.75% lies in the top ten. The TCR comes from a woman in her thirties or forties with major depressive disorder. The rearrangement joins TRBV5-6 to TRBJ1-2; D not resolved. The source material was CD4+ T cells from PBMCs. CDR3 in DNA: TGTGCCAGCAGCTTGGGGCAGATTTCCGCCTATGGCTACACCTTC. Translated: CASSLGQISAYGYTF.